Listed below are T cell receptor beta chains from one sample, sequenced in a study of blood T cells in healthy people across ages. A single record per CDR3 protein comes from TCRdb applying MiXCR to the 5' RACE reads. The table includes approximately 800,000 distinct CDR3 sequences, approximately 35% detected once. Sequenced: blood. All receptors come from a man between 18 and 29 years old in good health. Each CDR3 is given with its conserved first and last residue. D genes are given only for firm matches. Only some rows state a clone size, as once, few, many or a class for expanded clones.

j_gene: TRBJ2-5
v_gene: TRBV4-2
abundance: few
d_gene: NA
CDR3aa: CASSQAPRDIGETQYF
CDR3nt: TGTGCCAGCAGCCAGGCTCCTCGGGACATCGGGGAGACCCAGTACTTC

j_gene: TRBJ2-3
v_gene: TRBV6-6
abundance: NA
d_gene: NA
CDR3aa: CASSYSRGTGSTDTQYF
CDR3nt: TGTGCCAGCAGTTACTCCCGGGGGACCGGCAGCACAGATACGCAGTATTTT

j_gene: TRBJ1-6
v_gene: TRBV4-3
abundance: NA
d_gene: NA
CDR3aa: CASSQVLDSASPLHF
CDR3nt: TGCGCCAGCAGCCAAGTGCTGGACAGTGCTTCACCCCTCCACTTT

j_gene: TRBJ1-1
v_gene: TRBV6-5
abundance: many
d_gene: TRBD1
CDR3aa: CASSYRTGSRNTEAFF
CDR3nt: TGTGCCAGCAGTTACCGGACAGGGTCGAGGAACACTGAAGCTTTCTTT

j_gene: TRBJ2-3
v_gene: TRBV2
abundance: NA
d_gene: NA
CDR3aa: CASSDGSQSTDTQYF
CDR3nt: TGTGCCAGCAGTGATGGCAGCCAAAGCACAGATACGCAGTATTTT

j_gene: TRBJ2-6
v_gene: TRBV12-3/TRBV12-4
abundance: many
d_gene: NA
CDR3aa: CATTGANVLTF
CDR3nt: TGTGCCACGACTGGGGCCAACGTCCTGACTTTC

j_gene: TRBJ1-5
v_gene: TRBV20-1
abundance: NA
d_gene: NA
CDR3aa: CSARADSNQPQHF
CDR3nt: TGCAGTGCTAGAGCGGATAGCAATCAGCCCCAGCATTTT

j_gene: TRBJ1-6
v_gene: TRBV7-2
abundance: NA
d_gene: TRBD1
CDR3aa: CASSLRDRATPFSPLHF
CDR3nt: TGTGCCAGCAGCTTACGGGACAGGGCGACGCCTTTTTCACCCCTCCACTTT

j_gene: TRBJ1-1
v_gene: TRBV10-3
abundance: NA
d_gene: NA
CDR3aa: CAISESGQVNTEAFF
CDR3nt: TGTGCCATCAGTGAGTCGGGGCAGGTAAACACTGAAGCTTTCTTT

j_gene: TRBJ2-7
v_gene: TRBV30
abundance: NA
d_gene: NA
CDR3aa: CAWSPQGYEQYF
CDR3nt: TGTGCCTGGAGTCCACAGGGTTACGAGCAGTACTTC

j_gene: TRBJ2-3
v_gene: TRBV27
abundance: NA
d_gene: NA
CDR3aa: CASKSGGGRTDTQYF
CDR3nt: TGTGCCAGCAAATCTGGGGGGGGCAGGACAGATACGCAGTATTTT

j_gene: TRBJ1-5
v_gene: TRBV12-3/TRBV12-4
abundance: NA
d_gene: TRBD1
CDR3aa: CASTRTGGNQPQHF
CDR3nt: TGTGCCAGCACCCGGACAGGGGGCAATCAGCCCCAGCATTTT

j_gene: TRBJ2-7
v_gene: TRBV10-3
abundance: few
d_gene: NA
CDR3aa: CAISEYGDAGAEQYF
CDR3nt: TGTGCCATCAGTGAGTACGGGGACGCAGGCGCCGAGCAGTACTTC

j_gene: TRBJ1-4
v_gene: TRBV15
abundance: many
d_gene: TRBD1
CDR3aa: CATSGPGQGNEKLFF
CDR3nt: TGTGCCACCAGCGGCCCGGGACAGGGCAATGAAAAACTGTTTTTT

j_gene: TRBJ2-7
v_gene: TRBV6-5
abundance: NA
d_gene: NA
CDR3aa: CASSYRDYGEQYF
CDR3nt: TGTGCCAGCAGCTACAGGGATTACGGCGAGCAGTACTTC

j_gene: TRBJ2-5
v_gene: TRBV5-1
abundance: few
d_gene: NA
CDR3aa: CASSPARRGARLQETQYF
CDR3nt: TGCGCCAGCAGCCCAGCAAGACGGGGAGCGAGGCTGCAAGAGACCCAGTACTTC

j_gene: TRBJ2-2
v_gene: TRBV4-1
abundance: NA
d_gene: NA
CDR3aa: CASSQERTGELFF
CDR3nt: TGCGCCAGCAGCCAAGAGAGGACCGGGGAGCTGTTTTTT

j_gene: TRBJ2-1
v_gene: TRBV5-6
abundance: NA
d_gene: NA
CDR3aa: CASSAAVGDEQFF
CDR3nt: TGTGCCAGCAGCGCTGCCGTCGGGGATGAGCAGTTCTTC

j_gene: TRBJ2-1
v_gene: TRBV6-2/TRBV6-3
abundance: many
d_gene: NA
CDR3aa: CASSYPNEQFF
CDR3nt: TGTGCCAGCAGTTACCCCAATGAGCAGTTCTTC

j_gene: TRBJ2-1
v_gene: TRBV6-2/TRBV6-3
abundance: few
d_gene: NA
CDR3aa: CASSFIRDRSYNEQFF
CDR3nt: TGTGCCAGCAGTTTCATCCGGGACCGCTCCTACAATGAGCAGTTCTTC

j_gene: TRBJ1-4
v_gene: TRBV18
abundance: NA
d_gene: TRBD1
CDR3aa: CASSLQASTGGIEKLFF
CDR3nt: TGTGCCAGCTCACTACAGGCTTCGACAGGGGGAATAGAAAAACTGTTTTTT

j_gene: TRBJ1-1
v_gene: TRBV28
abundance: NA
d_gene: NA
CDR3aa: CASSLWGYTEAFF
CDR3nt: TGTGCCAGTTCATTATGGGGCTACACTGAAGCTTTCTTT

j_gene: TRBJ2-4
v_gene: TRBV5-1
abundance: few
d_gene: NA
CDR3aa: CASSLEGAGEWNIQYF
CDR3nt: TGCGCCAGCAGCTTGGAGGGAGCAGGGGAGTGGAACATTCAGTACTTC

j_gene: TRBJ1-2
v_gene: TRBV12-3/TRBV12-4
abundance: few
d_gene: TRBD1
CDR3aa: CASSKTGGDGYTF
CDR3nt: TGTGCCAGCAGCAAGACAGGGGGAGATGGCTACACCTTC

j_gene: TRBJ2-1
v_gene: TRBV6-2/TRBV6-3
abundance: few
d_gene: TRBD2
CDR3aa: CASSYSAGERFNEQFF
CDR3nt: TGTGCCAGCAGTTACTCGGCGGGGGAACGATTCAATGAGCAGTTCTTC

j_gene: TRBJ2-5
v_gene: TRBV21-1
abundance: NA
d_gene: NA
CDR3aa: CASSKLPRIQETQYF
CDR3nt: TGTGCCAGCAGCAAACTACCGCGGATACAAGAGACCCAGTACTTC

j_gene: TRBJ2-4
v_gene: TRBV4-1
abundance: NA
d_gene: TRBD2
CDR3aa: CASSLSLTSGTKNIQYF
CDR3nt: TGCGCCAGCAGCCTCAGCCTGACTAGCGGGACCAAAAACATTCAGTACTTC

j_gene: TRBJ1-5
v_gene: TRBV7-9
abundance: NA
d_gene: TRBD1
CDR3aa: CASRRGTVNSNQPQHF
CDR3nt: TGTGCCAGCAGACGAGGGACAGTCAATAGCAATCAGCCCCAGCATTTT

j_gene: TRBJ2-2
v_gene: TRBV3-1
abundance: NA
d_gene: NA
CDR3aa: CASSRIRETGELFF
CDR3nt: TGTGCCAGCAGCCGCATCAGGGAGACCGGGGAGCTGTTTTTT

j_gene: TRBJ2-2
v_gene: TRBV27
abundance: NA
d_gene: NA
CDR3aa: CASWSPLDSAGELFF
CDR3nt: TGTGCCAGCTGGTCCCCCCTAGACAGCGCCGGGGAGCTGTTTTTT

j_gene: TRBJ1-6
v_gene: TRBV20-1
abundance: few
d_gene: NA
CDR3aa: CSARDLSGTAYSPLHF
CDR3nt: TGCAGTGCTAGAGATCTCTCCGGGACTGCCTATTCACCCCTCCACTTT

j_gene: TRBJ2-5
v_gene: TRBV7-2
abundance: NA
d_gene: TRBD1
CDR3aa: CASSPWDREFETLYF
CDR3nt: TGTGCCAGCAGCCCGTGGGACAGGGAGTTTGAGACCCTGTACTTC

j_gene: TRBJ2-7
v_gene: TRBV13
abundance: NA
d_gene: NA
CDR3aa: CASSSPAGQRYEQYF
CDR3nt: TGTGCCAGCAGCTCGCCAGCGGGACAGAGGTACGAGCAGTACTTC

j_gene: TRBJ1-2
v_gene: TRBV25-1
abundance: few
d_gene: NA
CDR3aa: CASSLGTVPFYGYTF
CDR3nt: TGTGCCAGCAGTCTAGGGACGGTGCCTTTCTATGGCTACACCTTC

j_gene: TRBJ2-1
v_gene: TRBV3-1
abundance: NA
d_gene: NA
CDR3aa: CASSHSGEQFF
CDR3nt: TGTGCCAGCAGCCACAGCGGTGAGCAGTTCTTC

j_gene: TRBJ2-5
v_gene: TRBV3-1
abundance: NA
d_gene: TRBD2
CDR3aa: CASSQAAGEGTQYF
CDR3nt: TGTGCCAGCAGCCAAGCGGCGGGGGAGGGGACCCAGTACTTC

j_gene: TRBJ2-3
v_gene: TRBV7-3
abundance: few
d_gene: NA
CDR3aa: CASSSPDANTQYF
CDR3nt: TGTGCCAGCAGCTCTCCGGACGCTAATACGCAGTATTTT

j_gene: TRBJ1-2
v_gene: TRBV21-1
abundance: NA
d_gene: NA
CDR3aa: CASREGTGNYGYTF
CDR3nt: TGTGCCAGCAGAGAAGGGACGGGAAACTATGGCTACACCTTC

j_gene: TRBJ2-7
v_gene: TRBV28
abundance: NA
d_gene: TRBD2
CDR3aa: CASSEGTSGSSYEQYF
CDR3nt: TGTGCCAGCAGCGAGGGGACTAGCGGGAGCTCCTACGAGCAGTACTTC